Below, one T cell receptor (beta chain) is given with its context. The specificity of this receptor is unknown. No much larger clone is present one base from it, and per-base qualities are unavailable. The data originate from a study of cytomegalovirus exposure and HLA in healthy donors (dated by TCRdb to 2016 to 2017). For context, the study as a whole: An earlier analysis of some 600 of the donors reported approximately 280 Gb of sequence data and around 100 million unique TCR beta sequences obtained from about 179 million T cells. Genome-wide SNP genotypes for about 65% of the 666 donors were used in a later genetic analysis, which treated that subset as a discovery cohort. Several DR-DQ haplotypes were handled as single units for association and clustering, since linkage in the cohort was strong. Roughly 300 gigabases of sequencing data and 80 million or so unique TCR sequences were included in an early release covering about 620 HLA-typed donors. Typing coverage differed by locus: A, B, C, DRB1 and DQB1 were typed in about 620-640 donors, DQA1 in approximately 520, DPA1 in approximately 610, and DPB1 in roughly 450. High-throughput TCR immunosequencing, statistical association of individual TCRs with disease status, and machine learning were combined to predict cytomegalovirus infection status. The study was designed to test whether signatures of past pathogen exposure could be identified by cataloging public T cell receptors. Class I and class II HLA loci were covered by the typing at four-digit resolution. Donor age, sex, ethnicity and CMV serostatus were compiled together with the repertoire data. To study patterns of TCR occurrence, a later analysis re-analyzed previously published TCR beta repertoires from 500 to 850 donors and added high-resolution HLA genotyping. Among the roughly 430 genotyped donors, around 81% belonged to the genetic ancestry cluster associated with self-reported Caucasian donors. An earlier analysis of around 640 of the donors used high-throughput TCR beta sequencing to judge whether each TCR beta V gene segment behaved as functional or pseudogenic. All discovery cohort repertoires had been generated on a single sequencing platform. Using immunosequencing, the study profiled T cell repertoires from 500 to 800 subjects and related those repertoires to cytomegalovirus serostatus. Along with the roughly 700-subject first cohort, a separate validation cohort of over a hundred different subjects was used. The later analysis used no new phenotypic data to find candidate immune exposures, relying instead on TCR beta sequences and their occurrence across donors. On average, around 200,000 unique TCR beta nucleotide sequences were sequenced per donor among roughly 430 genotyped donors of the cohort, with roughly 19% of those sequences being non-productive. Overall study results and their limits: The earlier analysis of 450 to 700 of the donors excluded 15 to 20 rarely observed V segments, including chromosome 9 orphons, because counts were too low. Some IMGT-functional V segments, including TRBV6-2 and TRBV6-3, could not be told apart with the 87-base-pair reads, so those segments were excluded. A later analysis associated 17,000 or so TCR beta sequences with specific HLA alleles at a false discovery rate of 0.05. A later genetic analysis associated a missense DCLRE1C variant with V-gene and J-gene trimming of TCR beta chains, and an independent cohort replicated the association. Most CMV-associated TCR beta chains appeared to be HLA-restricted in a later analysis, and the HLA associations seemed to be driven largely by CMV exposure. A cluster of highly shared sequence variants was judged likely to be a technical artifact of the sequencing pipeline. The study gave a list of 150 to 200 TCR beta chains associated with cytomegalovirus. The cohort was sequenced for TCR beta chains only, and without alpha or paired-chain data the features that could be detected were limited. It was suggested by the authors that the approach could potentially be generalized to other disease states and immunological phenotypes. In both the original and validation cohorts, the classifier was reported to diagnose cytomegalovirus status with high specificity and sensitivity. In a later analysis, HLA-associated TCR beta chains were found to be more clonally expanded and to have lower generation probabilities than equally common non-associated chains. An earlier analysis of around 600 of the donors showed that most TCR beta V segments appeared in productive rearrangements either about 87% or about 30% of the time, which broadly matched IMGT annotations. HLA typing was unavailable for some donors at each locus, so association tests used only the typed subset. CMV serostatus was the only immune exposure information available for the cohort. Compared with the approximately 710-donor mean, donors in an Asian-associated ancestry cluster had fewer N-insertions in productive TCRs, according to a later genetic analysis. A few of the identified cytomegalovirus-associated TCR beta chains were confirmed in vitro to be specific for cytomegalovirus antigens. Most TCR sequences were seen in very few donors, while some public TCRs were found in many individuals. According to a later analysis, parvovirus B19, influenza, CMV and Epstein-Barr virus appeared linked to several top co-occurrence clusters. A further reported finding was that TCR beta sequences accurately predicted the HLA-A and HLA-B alleles for most subjects in the first cohort. When HLA alleles, especially DR and DQ, strongly co-occurred, TCR associations were difficult to assign to individual alleles. In a later analysis, TCR association rates were found to vary across HLA loci, with the most associated TCRs seen for DRB1 alleles and the fewest for HLA-C alleles. Linkage disequilibrium might explain the correlated functional status among segregating V segments, but an unknown experimental factor could not be excluded. Sequencing depth was assumed to be roughly uniform across donors in the presence/absence analyses, though that assumption may not hold.

In total, 666 healthy bone marrow donors made up the cohort. All cohort members were sampled while nominally healthy, although unrecorded immune exposures were likely present. The donor tested CMV seronegative, placing the donor among the roughly 350 seronegative members of the cohort. Every donor gave a peripheral blood sample, and the peripheral blood mononuclear cells from that sample were used for TCR beta sequencing. The Qiagen DNeasy Blood Extraction Kit was used to extract genomic DNA from the blood cell samples. For CDR1 and CDR2, the germline V gene lists KGHSH and LQKENI. Including cysteine and phenylalanine, the CDR3 has 14 amino acids. Kept here is only the CDR3 DNA, which spans 42 bases and is read in frame from base 1. Ends trimmed: V by 2 bases, J by 5 bases; bases unmatched to a gene: 4. Receptor libraries were prepared by the immunoSEQ multiplex PCR assay. The multiplex PCR relied on a mix of 60 forward primers for TCR Vbeta segments and 13 reverse primers for TCR Jbeta segments. Amplification of the CDR3 region of rearranged TCR beta genes was performed with a multiplex PCR assay on genomic DNA. Amplified TCR beta libraries were sequenced as 87-base-pair reads on the Illumina HiSeq System. The original pipeline was this. In a later analysis, about 80 million unique TCR beta chains were counted across the roughly 610 repertoires, and roughly 10 million of these chains were shared by at least two donors. To remove PCR and sequencing errors, raw reads were error-corrected and collapsed into unique sequences using a nearest-neighbor algorithm that merged closely related sequences. Alignment of CDR3 sequences to IMGT reference sequences was used to assign V, D and J gene segments. Each retained sequence needed at least a six-nucleotide match to both a V gene segment and a J gene segment. A rearrangement was called productive if the CDR3 had no stop codons and remained in frame with V and J, and every other rearrangement was called non-productive. Following IMGT convention, CDR3 was defined as the stretch from the second conserved V-encoded cysteine up to the conserved J-encoded phenylalanine. In an earlier analysis of more than 550 of the donors, sequences lacking an unambiguous match to a single V gene segment were excluded. In an earlier analysis of about 590 of the donors, a V segment was called functional when productive rearrangements were above 56.7%, and segregating when the standard deviation between donors exceeded 5%. To diagnose cytomegalovirus status from the catalog of TCR beta chain sequences, a statistical classification framework was built. In a later analysis, V and J genes were assigned by comparing TCR nucleotide sequences against IMGT/GENE-DB human TR gene sequences. A later analysis assigned CDR3 sequences and most-parsimonious VDJ recombination scenarios with the TCRdist pipeline. In a later analysis, every TCR beta chain was defined by the combination of its CDR3 amino acid sequence and its V-gene family, and reads without a unique V-gene family were dropped. As a way to deal with suspected cross-contamination and a sequencing artifact, a later analysis dropped 450 to 600 nucleotide sequences that were highly shared and had low generation probability. In a later analysis, a clonal expansion index was calculated for each public chain from normalized within-repertoire ranks of inferred template counts. In a later analysis, generation probabilities were computed with a VDJ recombination model fitted to out-of-frame rearrangements, and the resulting probabilities were checked against IGoR. Hypergeometric tests were used in a later analysis to score TCR-TCR, TCR-HLA and TCR-CMV co-occurrence, with a repertoire-size bias correction applied to the TCR pairs. To estimate false discovery rates, a later analysis permuted the HLA or CMV assignments 20 times. A later analysis grouped co-occurring TCRs with DBSCAN, adding TCRdist sequence similarity when clustering within HLA-allele-positive subsets. Repertoires with fewer than 30,000 or more than 120,000 public chains were left out of co-occurrence clustering, as were a handful of repertoires with anomalous nucleotide sharing. The table was pulled from immuneACCESS by TCRdb, which kept in-frame rearrangements only. Such tables lose some clones; where checked, under half of the loss comes from unresolved V genes, and the rest has no known cause. V and J calls and clone size are copied from that table; D and trimming were computed from the DNA. Recorded for this sample are around 110,000 clones; roughly 80% of them occurred a single time. The top ten clones comprise approximately 2.1% of the sample.

The chain is made from TRBV18 and TRBJ2-3, with TRBD1 matching 7 junction bases. The sequencing input was PBMCs. The sequence derives from a man aged 25 to 40 in good health and CMV-seronegative. The nucleotides read TGTGCCAGCTCACCAAGACAGGGTGGAGATACGCAGTATTTT. It is translated as CASSPRQGGDTQYF.